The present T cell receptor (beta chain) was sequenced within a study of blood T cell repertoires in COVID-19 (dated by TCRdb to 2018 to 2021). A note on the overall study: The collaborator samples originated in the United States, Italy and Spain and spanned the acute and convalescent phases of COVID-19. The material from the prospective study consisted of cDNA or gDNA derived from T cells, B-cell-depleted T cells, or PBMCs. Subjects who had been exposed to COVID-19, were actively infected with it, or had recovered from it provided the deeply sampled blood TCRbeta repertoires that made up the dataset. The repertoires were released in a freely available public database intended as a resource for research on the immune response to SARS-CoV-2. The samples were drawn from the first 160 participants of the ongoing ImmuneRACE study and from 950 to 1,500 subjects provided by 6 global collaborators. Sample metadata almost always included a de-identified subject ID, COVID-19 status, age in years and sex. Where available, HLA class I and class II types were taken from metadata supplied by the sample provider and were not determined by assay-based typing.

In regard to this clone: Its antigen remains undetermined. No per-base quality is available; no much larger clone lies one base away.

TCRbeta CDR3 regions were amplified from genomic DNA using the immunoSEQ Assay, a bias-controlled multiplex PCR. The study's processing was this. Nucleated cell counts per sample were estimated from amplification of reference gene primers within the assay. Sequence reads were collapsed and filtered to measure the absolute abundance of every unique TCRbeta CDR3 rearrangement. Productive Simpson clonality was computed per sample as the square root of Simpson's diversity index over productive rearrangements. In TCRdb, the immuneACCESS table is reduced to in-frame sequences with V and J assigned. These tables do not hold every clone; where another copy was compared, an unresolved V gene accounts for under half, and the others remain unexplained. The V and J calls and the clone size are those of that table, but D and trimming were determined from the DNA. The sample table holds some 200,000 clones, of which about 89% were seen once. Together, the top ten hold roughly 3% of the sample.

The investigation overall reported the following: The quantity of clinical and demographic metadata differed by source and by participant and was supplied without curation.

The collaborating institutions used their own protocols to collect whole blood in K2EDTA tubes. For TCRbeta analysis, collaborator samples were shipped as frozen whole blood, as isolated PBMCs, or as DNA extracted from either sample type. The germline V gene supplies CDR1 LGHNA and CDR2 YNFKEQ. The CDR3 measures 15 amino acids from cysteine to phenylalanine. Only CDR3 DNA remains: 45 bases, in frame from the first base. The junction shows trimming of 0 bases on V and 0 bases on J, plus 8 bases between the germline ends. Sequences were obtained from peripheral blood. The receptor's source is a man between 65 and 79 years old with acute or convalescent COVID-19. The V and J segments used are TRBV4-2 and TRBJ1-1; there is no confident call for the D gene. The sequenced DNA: TGTGCCAGCAGCCAAGATAATAGAGTGAACACTGAAGCTTTCTTT. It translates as CASSQDNRVNTEAFF.